Here is one T cell receptor (beta chain) with its context. The data stem from a study of control samples from healthy donors and cancer patients. The data were produced by immunoSEQ multiplex PCR, yet TCRdb's version contains in-frame clones alone and is incomplete. This repertoire shows about 95,000 clones, around four fifths found once; its top ten account for approximately 19%. This sequence originates from a man aged 25-40 years in good health. The sequenced sample consisted of blood.

The CDR3 reads CASTVQLAKNIQYF. CDR3 bases: TGTGCCAGCACCGTCCAGCTAGCCAAAAACATTCAGTACTTC. This chain links TRBV6-5 with TRBJ2-4; D is uncertain. Germline V gene lookup returns CDR1 MNHEY and CDR2 SVGAGI. The CDR3 totals 14 residues. V was shortened by 7 bases and J by 0 bases, with 10 bases between the two germline ends.